Shown below are 16 T cell receptor beta chains from a single sample sequenced in a study of blood T cell repertoires in COVID-19. The protocol was immunoSEQ multiplex PCR, while the TCRdb copy is restricted to in-frame clones and leaves out a portion. The sample carries under 50,000 clones, about nine tenths recorded once. Sequenced input: peripheral blood. These receptors were taken from a man aged 70 or older with active COVID-19.

The rearrangement uses TRBV6-2 or TRBV6-3 and TRBJ1-4; 10 bases fit TRBD1. Trimming at V came to 3 bases and at J to 6 bases, leaving 13 bases not matched to a gene. This CDR3 spans 18 amino acids. CDR1 MNHEY and CDR2 SVGEGT come from the germline V gene. The CDR3 DNA is TGTGCCAGCAGTTATTGGCTGAGAACCGGGACAGGGGATGAAAAACTGTTTTTT. Its translation: CASSYWLRTGTGDEKLFF.

This clone was observed a handful of times. The chain has TRBV16 and TRBJ1-5; TRBD1 matches 7 bases. From germline, CDR1 is KGHSY and CDR2 FQNENV. This CDR3 region has 14 residues. The junction had 4 bases not matched to a gene; V was cut back by 5 bases and J by 3 bases. CDR3 DNA: TGTGCCAGCAGCGGACAGGTTTCCAATCAGCCCCAGCATTTT. Amino acids: CASSGQVSNQPQHF.

A single count supports this clone. This chain connects TRBV7-2 to TRBJ1-5, with TRBD1 as a possible D gene (5 bases). This CDR3 is 12 amino acids long. Trimming left V 1 base short and J 11 bases short, with 9 bases between. CDR1 is SGHTA, CDR2 FQGNSA, per germline. DNA for the CDR3: TGTGCCAGCAGCTTAGAGGGGCGGACCCAGCATTTT. This sequence encodes CASSLEGRTQHF.

The J gene is TRBJ1-5, the V gene TRBV27; TRBD1 matches 7 bases. Germline CDR1 is MNHEY and CDR2 is SMNVEV (reference sequence). Losses at the gene ends were 6 bases for V and 3 bases for J; bases not matched to a gene: 8. The CDR3 runs to 15 residues. The CDR3 protein is CASSRQGLPNQPQHF. CDR3 nucleotides: TGTGCCAGCAGCCGACAGGGCCTGCCCAATCAGCCCCAGCATTTT.

This chain connects TRBV11-3 to TRBJ1-5, with 10 bases matching TRBD1. The J segment lost 4 bases and the V segment lost 4 bases, leaving 13 bases of the junction unmatched. The germline V gene has CDR1 SGHNT and CDR2 YENEEA. The length of the CDR3 is 18 residues. CDR3 region: CASSSKFGTGVSNQPQHF. The CDR3 DNA is TGTGCCAGCAGCTCAAAGTTTGGGACAGGGGTGAGTAATCAGCCCCAGCATTTT.

This clone came up a few times. The gene calls are TRBV28 and TRBJ2-7; D unclear. This CDR3 is 13 amino acids long. Per germline, CDR1 MDHEN and CDR2 SYDVKM. V was clipped by 8 bases and J by 0 bases, with 11 bases between them. CDR3 coding DNA: TGTGCCAGCTTGGAAGCTAGCTCCTACGAGCAGTACTTC. Encoded protein: CASLEASSYEQYF.

The chain uses TRBV5-5 and TRBJ2-7; unclear D gene. Germline assignment: CDR1 SGHKS and CDR2 YYEKEE (reference sequence). The CDR3 covers 12 residues. The V and J ends lost 4 bases and 0 bases respectively, with 5 bases between them. CDR3 sequence (DNA): TGTGCCAGCAGCCTAAACTCCTACGAGCAGTACTTC. This encodes CASSLNSYEQYF.

This clone occurred once. The gene calls are TRBV6-5 and TRBJ1-1; the D gene is possibly TRBD1 (6 bases). The CDR3 sequence is 13 residues long. V lost 6 bases and J lost 3, with 11 bases in between. Germline V gene sequence: CDR1 MNHEY, CDR2 SVGAGI. CDR3 coding DNA: TGTGCCAGCAGAAACAGGGCGGACACTGAAGCTTTCTTT. It yields the protein CASRNRADTEAFF.

The chain carries TRBV7-2 and TRBJ2-2; TRBD1 aligns across 7 bases. The length of the CDR3 is 16 residues. The germline gives CDR1 SGHTA, CDR2 FQGNSA. V gave up 6 bases and J gave up 0 bases; unmatched junction bases: 7. The CDR3 DNA sequence: TGTGCCAGCAGAGGGACAGCATATTCGAACACCGGGGAGCTGTTTTTT. Translating it yields CASRGTAYSNTGELFF.

V is TRBV18 and J is TRBJ1-5; 10 bases agree with TRBD1. V shed 5 bases, J shed 5 bases, and the junction held 6 bases outside the gene matches. Germline V gene sequence: CDR1 KGHSH, CDR2 LQKENI. The length of the CDR3 is 15 residues. CDR3: CASSTGTGEYQPQHF. The DNA of the CDR3 is TGTGCCAGCTCAACAGGGACAGGGGAATATCAGCCCCAGCATTTT.

The chain recombines TRBV5-1 with TRBJ1-1; D is unclear. This CDR3 contains 14 residues. V was clipped by 0 bases and J by 3 bases, with 9 bases between them. CDR1 and CDR2 (germline): SGHRS, YFSETQ. The CDR3 nucleotides are TGCGCCAGCAGCTTGGCAGGTTCCTACACTGAAGCTTTCTTT. The encoded protein is CASSLAGSYTEAFF.

The J gene is TRBJ1-1, the V gene TRBV9; the match to TRBD1 covers 8 bases. The CDR3 extends over 14 amino acids. Germline CDR1 and CDR2: SGDLS and YYNGEE. The trim removed 2 bases at V and 3 bases at J, leaving 3 bases unmatched. The CDR3 protein is CASSVGQGDTEAFF. CDR3 DNA: TGTGCCAGCAGCGTCGGACAGGGTGACACTGAAGCTTTCTTT.

This rearrangement joins TRBV28 to TRBJ2-1; unclear D gene. Germline values: CDR1 MDHEN, CDR2 SYDVKM. Trimming took 1 base from V and 8 from J, leaving 3 bases between them. CDR3 size: 11 residues. CDR3 region: CASSLLDEQFF. The CDR3 DNA reads as TGTGCCAGCAGTTTATTAGATGAGCAGTTCTTC.

With regard to this clone: One end of the junction fails to match germline, which may point to a read error. V gene TRBV5-1 combines with J gene TRBJ2-2, with 10 bases lining up with TRBD2. Germline values: CDR1 SGHRS, CDR2 YFSETQ. The CDR3 sequence is 15 residues long. The CDR3 loop reads CARSRSGGATGELFF. The DNA for the CDR3 is TGCGCCCGCAGCAGGAGCGGGGGGGCCACCGGGGAGCTGTTTTTT.

The chain combines TRBV4-1 with TRBJ1-1, with 8 nucleotides matching TRBD1. V was clipped by 4 bases and J by 5 bases; unmatched bases: 6. This CDR3 spans 14 amino acids. Germline V gene sequence: CDR1 MGHRA, CDR2 YSYEKL. The CDR3 sequence: CASSLDRGGTEAFF. As DNA, the CDR3 is TGCGCCAGCAGCCTAGACAGGGGTGGTACTGAAGCTTTCTTT.

This clone showed up just a few times. The chain carries TRBV7-9 and TRBJ2-7; tentatively, D is TRBD1 (6 bases). Germline-derived CDR1 and CDR2 are SEHNR and FQNEAQ (reference sequence). Trimming removed 1 base from V and 3 bases from J, with 10 bases in between. The CDR3 is made up of 14 amino acids. The CDR3 DNA is TGTGCCAGCAGCTTAGTGGGACAAGGCTACGAGCAGTACTTC. It translates to CASSLVGQGYEQYF.